The rows below give T cell receptor beta chains drawn from one sample of a study of shared clonotypes between healthy human individuals. Clones were sequenced by immunoSEQ multiplex PCR, and TCRdb holds only the in-frame ones, with some missing. The repertoire holds hundreds of thousands of clones, around 72% seen once, with approximately 1.7% in the top ten. Material for sequencing was memory CD4+ T cells sorted from blood. The receptors derive from a young woman in good health. Both conserved end residues are part of each CDR3. A D gene is named only where the DNA matches it firmly. Only some rows state a clone size, as once, few, many or a class for expanded clones.

v_gene,d_gene,j_gene,abundance,CDR3nt,CDR3aa
TRBV7-6,.,TRBJ1-5,few,TGTGCCAGCAGCTTAGAGGAGAATCAGCCCCAGCATTTT,CASSLEENQPQHF
TRBV5-5,.,TRBJ2-7,.,TGTGCCAGCAGCTTGGCCCCGCAGGGGAGCACCTACGAGCAGTACTTC,CASSLAPQGSTYEQYF
TRBV18,.,TRBJ1-4,.,TGTGCCAGCTCATCCCGGGACACGGGAACGGGTGAAAAACTGTTTTTT,CASSSRDTGTGEKLFF
TRBV28,TRBD1,TRBJ1-2,.,TGTGCCAGCAGTGCCCCGGGACAGGGTGTGAGGGGCTACACCTTC,CASSAPGQGVRGYTF
TRBV5-4,TRBD2,TRBJ2-1,.,TGTGCCTCCACCGGACTAGAGAGAAACAATGAGCAGTTCTTC,CASTGLERNNEQFF
TRBV27,TRBD1,TRBJ2-7,.,TGTGCCAGCAGTGTTAGATACAGGGGCGGATCCTACGAGCAGTACTTC,CASSVRYRGGSYEQYF
TRBV11-2,.,TRBJ2-2,once,TGTGCCAGCAGCTTAAGGGACGGGGAGCTGTTTTTT,CASSLRDGELFF
TRBV29-1,TRBD1,TRBJ2-5,.,TGCAGCGCTGCCTCTGGACAGGTACGGGAGACCCAGTACTTC,CSAASGQVRETQYF
TRBV7-9,.,TRBJ1-2,.,TGTGCCAGCAGCCCGCCAGGGCTCAGCTATGGCTACACCTTC,CASSPPGLSYGYTF
TRBV29-1,.,TRBJ1-2,.,TGCAGCGTTTTTGGGGGGGCATCTACCTATGGCTACACCTTC,CSVFGGASTYGYTF
TRBV28,TRBD2,TRBJ2-2,.,TGTGCCAGCAGTTCGACTAGCGGGAGGGCCTTGGCCGGGGAGCTGTTTTTT,CASSSTSGRALAGELFF
TRBV28,.,TRBJ1-2,.,TGTGCCAGCAGCCCCCAAATGGACAGTATTTATGGCTACACCTTC,CASSPQMDSIYGYTF
TRBV5-1,.,TRBJ1-1,.,TGCGCCAGCAGCTTTAACAGTTTGAACACTGAAGCTTTCTTT,CASSFNSLNTEAFF
TRBV7-3,.,TRBJ2-2,once,TGTGCCAGCAGCCCCGCGAGGGACGGGGAGCTGTTTTTT,CASSPARDGELFF
TRBV18,.,TRBJ2-1,.,TGTGCCAGCTCACCGCCCAGCAGCAATGAGCAGTTCTTC,CASSPPSSNEQFF
TRBV28,.,TRBJ2-7,.,TGTGCCAGCAGTCCTCGCTACGAGCAGTACTTC,CASSPRYEQYF
TRBV5-1,TRBD2,TRBJ2-1,few,TGCGCCAGCAGGTCGATTTGGACTAGCGGCTCCTACAATGAGCAGTTCTTC,CASRSIWTSGSYNEQFF
TRBV28,.,TRBJ2-7,once,TGTGCCAGCAGACCGATCCTAGTAAGTTACGAGCAGTACTTC,CASRPILVSYEQYF
TRBV7-2,.,TRBJ1-2,.,TGTGCCAGCAGCCCTGCCCAGGGAGGGGCTCCAGATGGCTACACCTTC,CASSPAQGGAPDGYTF
TRBV29-1,TRBD2,TRBJ2-1,few,TGCAGCGTAGCGGGAGGGCCAAATGAGCAGTTCTTC,CSVAGGPNEQFF
TRBV7-9,TRBD1,TRBJ2-6,.,TGTGCCAGCAGCCAATCGGGACAGTTCTCTGGGGCCAACGTCCTGACTTTC,CASSQSGQFSGANVLTF
TRBV9,.,TRBJ2-7,.,TGTGCCAGCAGCGTAGTGGCGGGCGAGCAGTACTTC,CASSVVAGEQYF
TRBV4-1,.,TRBJ1-4,few,TGCGCCAGCAGCCAAGACCCGAGGTCGGAGGCAACTAATGAAAAACTGTTTTTT,CASSQDPRSEATNEKLFF
TRBV9,TRBD2,TRBJ2-2,.,TGTGCCAGCAGCGCAAGCCGGGAGGGCCGTGGGCTGTTTTTT,CASSASREGRGLFF
TRBV7-8,TRBD2,TRBJ2-7,many,TGTGCCAGCAGCTGGCGGGAGGGCGGGGAGCAGTACTTC,CASSWREGGEQYF
TRBV19,TRBD2,TRBJ2-1,once,TGTGCCAGTAGCCGGACTAGCGCCTTACAGAATGAGCAGTTCTTC,CASSRTSALQNEQFF
TRBV19,TRBD1,TRBJ1-5,.,TGTGCCAGTAGTGCCACACAGGGGATCAAAGGCAATCAGCCCCAGCATTTT,CASSATQGIKGNQPQHF
TRBV5-1,.,TRBJ2-2,.,TGCGCCAGCAGCTTGAAGACAAAAACGAACACCGGGGAGCTGTTTTTT,CASSLKTKTNTGELFF
TRBV30,.,TRBJ1-3,.,TGTGCCTGGGAGTTGGGCTCTGGAAACACCATATATTTT,CAWELGSGNTIYF
TRBV18,.,TRBJ1-1,.,TGTGCCAGCTCACCGGGACAACTGGGGACTGAAGCTTTCTTT,CASSPGQLGTEAFF
TRBV18,.,TRBJ2-3,.,TGTGCCAGCTCACTTCCGGATGCAGATACGCAGTATTTT,CASSLPDADTQYF
TRBV6-1,.,TRBJ1-1,.,TGTGCCAGCAGGTATATAAGAGCTTTCTTT,CASRYIRAFF
TRBV5-5,.,TRBJ1-1,.,TGTGCCAGCAGCTTGTGGACGTTGAACACTGAAGCTTTCTTT,CASSLWTLNTEAFF
TRBV11-3,.,TRBJ2-2,.,TGTGCCAGCAGCTACGGGACTTATGACGGGGAGCTGTTTTTT,CASSYGTYDGELFF
TRBV5-1,.,TRBJ2-5,.,TGCGCCAGCAGCTCCCAGGGGGGCCAAGAGACCCAGTACTTC,CASSSQGGQETQYF
TRBV5-4,.,TRBJ2-5,few,TGTGCCAGCAGCTCCGGGGGCGTGGGAGAGACCCAGTACTTC,CASSSGGVGETQYF
TRBV5-8,.,TRBJ1-3,.,TGTGCCAGCAGCTTGGGTGGACATCCAGGTTACTCTGGAAACACCATATATTTT,CASSLGGHPGYSGNTIYF
TRBV19,.,TRBJ1-3,few,TGTGCCAGTAGTCTACAGGGACGGCACTCTGGAAACACCATATATTTT,CASSLQGRHSGNTIYF
TRBV15,.,TRBJ2-2,.,TGTGCCACCAGCACCGGGCCCGGGGAGCTGTTTTTT,CATSTGPGELFF
TRBV4-2,TRBD2,TRBJ2-6,.,TGTGCCAGCAGCGTCGGGACTAGCGTCCACTCTGGGGCCAACGTCCTGACTTTC,CASSVGTSVHSGANVLTF
TRBV2,.,TRBJ2-2,.,TGTGCCAGCATATCTCCAGCGAACACCGGGGAGCTGTTTTTT,CASISPANTGELFF
TRBV5-1,TRBD2,TRBJ2-7,once,TGCGCCAGCAGCTTGGGGTGGGAGGGGCGCTACGAGCAGTACTTC,CASSLGWEGRYEQYF
TRBV18,.,TRBJ2-6,.,TGTGCCAGCTCACCCAGCTCTGGGGCCAACGTCCTGACTTTC,CASSPSSGANVLTF
TRBV7-2,TRBD2,TRBJ2-1,few,TGTGCCAGCGGGGGGACTAGCGGATACAATGAGCAGTTCTTC,CASGGTSGYNEQFF
TRBV28,TRBD2,TRBJ2-2,.,TGTGCCAGCAGTCCCCTAGCGGGAGGGGGCACCGGGGAGCTGTTTTTT,CASSPLAGGGTGELFF
TRBV5-1,TRBD1,TRBJ2-3,.,TGCGCCAGCAGCTGGGATGGACAGGGCGCAGATACGCAGTATTTT,CASSWDGQGADTQYF
TRBV7-9,.,TRBJ1-5,once,TGTGCCAGCAGCTTAGGGGGTTATAGCAATCAGCCCCAGCATTTT,CASSLGGYSNQPQHF